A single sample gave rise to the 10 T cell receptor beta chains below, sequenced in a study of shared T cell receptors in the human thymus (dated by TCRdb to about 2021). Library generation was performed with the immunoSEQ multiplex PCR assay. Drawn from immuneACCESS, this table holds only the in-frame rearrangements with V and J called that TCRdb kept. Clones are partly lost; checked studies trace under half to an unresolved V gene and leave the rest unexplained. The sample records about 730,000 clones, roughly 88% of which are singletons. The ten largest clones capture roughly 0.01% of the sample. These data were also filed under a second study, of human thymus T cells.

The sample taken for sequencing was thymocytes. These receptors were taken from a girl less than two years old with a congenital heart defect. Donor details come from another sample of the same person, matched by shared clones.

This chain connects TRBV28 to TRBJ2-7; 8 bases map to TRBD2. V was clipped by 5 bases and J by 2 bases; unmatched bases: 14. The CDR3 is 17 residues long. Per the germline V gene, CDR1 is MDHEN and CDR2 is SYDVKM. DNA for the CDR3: TGTGCCAGCAGTCAACCGAAGTCAGCGGGGGTTCCCTACGAGCAGTACTTC. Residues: CASSQPKSAGVPYEQYF.

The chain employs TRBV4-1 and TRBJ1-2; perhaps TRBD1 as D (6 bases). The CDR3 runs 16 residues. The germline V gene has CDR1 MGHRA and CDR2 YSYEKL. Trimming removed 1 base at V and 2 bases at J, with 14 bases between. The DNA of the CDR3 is TGCGCCAGCAGCCAAGTCGGGGGGGCCAAGAACTATGGCTACACCTTC. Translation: CASSQVGGAKNYGYTF.

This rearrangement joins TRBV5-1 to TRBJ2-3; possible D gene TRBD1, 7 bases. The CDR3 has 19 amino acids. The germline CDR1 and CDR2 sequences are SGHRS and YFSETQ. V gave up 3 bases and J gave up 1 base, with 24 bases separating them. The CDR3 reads CASSSNFLRGAQRTDTQYF. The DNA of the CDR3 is TGCGCCAGCAGCTCAAATTTTCTCAGGGGGGCACAGCGCACAGATACGCAGTATTTT.

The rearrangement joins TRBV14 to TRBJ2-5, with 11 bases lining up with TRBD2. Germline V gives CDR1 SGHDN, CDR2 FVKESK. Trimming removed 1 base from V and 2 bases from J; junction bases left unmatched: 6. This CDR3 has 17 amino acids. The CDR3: CASSQVLAGDPQETQYF. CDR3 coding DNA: TGTGCCAGCAGCCAAGTACTAGCGGGGGATCCACAAGAGACCCAGTACTTC.

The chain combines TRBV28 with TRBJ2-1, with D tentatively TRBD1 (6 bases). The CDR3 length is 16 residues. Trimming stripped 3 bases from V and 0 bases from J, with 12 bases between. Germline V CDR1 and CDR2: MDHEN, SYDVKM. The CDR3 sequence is CASSFTGPYSYNEQFF. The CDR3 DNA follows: TGTGCCAGCAGTTTCACAGGGCCCTACTCCTACAATGAGCAGTTCTTC.

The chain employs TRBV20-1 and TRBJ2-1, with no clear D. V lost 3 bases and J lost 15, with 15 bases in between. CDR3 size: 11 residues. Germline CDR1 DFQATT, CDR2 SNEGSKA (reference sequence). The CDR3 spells CSASRPTGGFF. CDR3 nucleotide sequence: TGCAGTGCTAGTCGACCGACGGGTGGGTTCTTC.

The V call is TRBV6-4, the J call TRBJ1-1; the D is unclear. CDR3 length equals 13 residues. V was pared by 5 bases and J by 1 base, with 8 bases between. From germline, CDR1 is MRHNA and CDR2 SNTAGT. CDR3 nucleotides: TGTGCCAGCAGTACAGCTAAGAACACTGAAGCTTTCTTT. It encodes CASSTAKNTEAFF.

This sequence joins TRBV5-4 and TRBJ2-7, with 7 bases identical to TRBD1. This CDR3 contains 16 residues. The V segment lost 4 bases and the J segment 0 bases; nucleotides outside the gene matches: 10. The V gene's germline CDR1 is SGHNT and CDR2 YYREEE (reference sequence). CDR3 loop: CASSLKTGLGSYEQYF. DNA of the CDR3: TGTGCCAGCAGCCTAAAGACAGGGCTGGGCTCCTACGAGCAGTACTTC.

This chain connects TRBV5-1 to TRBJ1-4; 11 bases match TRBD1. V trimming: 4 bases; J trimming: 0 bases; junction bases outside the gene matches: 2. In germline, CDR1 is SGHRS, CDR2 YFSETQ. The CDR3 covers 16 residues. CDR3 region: CASSMGQGATNEKLFF. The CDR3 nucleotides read TGCGCCAGCAGCATGGGACAGGGGGCAACTAATGAAAAACTGTTTTTT.

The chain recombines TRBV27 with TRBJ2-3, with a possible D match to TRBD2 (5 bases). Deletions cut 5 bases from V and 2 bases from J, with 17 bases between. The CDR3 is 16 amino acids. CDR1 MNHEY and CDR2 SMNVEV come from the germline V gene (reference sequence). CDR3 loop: CASSPKGYRDTDTQYF. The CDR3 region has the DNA TGTGCCAGCAGTCCCAAAGGTTACCGGGACACAGATACGCAGTATTTT.